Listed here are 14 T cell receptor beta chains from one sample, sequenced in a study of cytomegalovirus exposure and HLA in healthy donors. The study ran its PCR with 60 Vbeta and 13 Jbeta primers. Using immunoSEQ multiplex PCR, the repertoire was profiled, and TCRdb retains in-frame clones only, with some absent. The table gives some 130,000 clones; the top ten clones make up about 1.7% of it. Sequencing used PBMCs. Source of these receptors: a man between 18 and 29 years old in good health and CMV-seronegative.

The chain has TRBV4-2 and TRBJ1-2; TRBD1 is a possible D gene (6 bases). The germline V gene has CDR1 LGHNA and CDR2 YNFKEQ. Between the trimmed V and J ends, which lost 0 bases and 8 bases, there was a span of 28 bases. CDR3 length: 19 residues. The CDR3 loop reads CASSQELLRSIQGLVGYTF. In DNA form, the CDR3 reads TGTGCCAGCAGCCAAGAGCTTCTAAGATCGATACAGGGTTTAGTCGGCTACACCTTC.

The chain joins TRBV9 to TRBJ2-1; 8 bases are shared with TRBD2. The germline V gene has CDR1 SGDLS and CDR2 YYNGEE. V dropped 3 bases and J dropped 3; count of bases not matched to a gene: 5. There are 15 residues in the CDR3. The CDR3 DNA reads TGTGCCAGCAGCGCTACTAGCGGACTCTACAATGAGCAGTTCTTC. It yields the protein CASSATSGLYNEQFF.

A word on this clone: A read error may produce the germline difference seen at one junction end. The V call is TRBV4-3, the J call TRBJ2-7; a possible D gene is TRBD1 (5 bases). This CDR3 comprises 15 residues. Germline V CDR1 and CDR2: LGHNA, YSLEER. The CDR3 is CAGSQDGNRLNEQYF. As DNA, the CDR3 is TGCGCCGGCAGCCAAGATGGGAACAGGCTTAATGAGCAGTACTTT.

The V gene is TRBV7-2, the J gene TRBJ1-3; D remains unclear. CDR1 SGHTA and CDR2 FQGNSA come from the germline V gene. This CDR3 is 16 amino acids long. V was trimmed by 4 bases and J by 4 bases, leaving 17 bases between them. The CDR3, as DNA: TGTGCCAGCAGCTGGAGGGCCCCGGGATCAGGAAACACCATATATTTT. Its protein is CASSWRAPGSGNTIYF.

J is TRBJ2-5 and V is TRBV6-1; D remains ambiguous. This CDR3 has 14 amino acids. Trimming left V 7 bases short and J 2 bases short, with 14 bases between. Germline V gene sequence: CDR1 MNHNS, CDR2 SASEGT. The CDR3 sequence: CASNRMVGQETQYF. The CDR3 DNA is TGTGCCAGCAATAGGATGGTCGGGCAAGAGACCCAGTACTTC.

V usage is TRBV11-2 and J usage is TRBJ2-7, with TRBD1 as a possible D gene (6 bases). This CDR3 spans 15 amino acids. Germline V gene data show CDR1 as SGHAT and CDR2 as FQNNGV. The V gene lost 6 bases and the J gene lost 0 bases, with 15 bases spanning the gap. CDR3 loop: CASRDGQRSSYEQYF. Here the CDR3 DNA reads TGTGCCAGCAGGGACGGACAGAGGAGCTCCTACGAGCAGTACTTC.

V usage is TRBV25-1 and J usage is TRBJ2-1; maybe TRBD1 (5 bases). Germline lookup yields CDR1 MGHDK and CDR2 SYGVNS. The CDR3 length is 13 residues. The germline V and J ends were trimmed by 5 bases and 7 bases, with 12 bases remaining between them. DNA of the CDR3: TGTGCCAGCAGTCATAATCAGGGAAATGAGCAGTTCTTC. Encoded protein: CASSHNQGNEQFF.

This CDR3 is CASNLNPMGRNYGYTF. The CDR3 DNA follows: TGTGCCAGTAATCTCAACCCTATGGGGCGGAACTATGGCTACACCTTC. The chain is built from TRBV19 and TRBJ1-2; TRBD1 is a possible D gene (5 bases). Trimming left V 7 bases short and J 2 bases short, with 20 bases between. The CDR3 has 16 amino acids. The V gene's germline CDR1 is LNHDA and CDR2 SQIVND (reference sequence).

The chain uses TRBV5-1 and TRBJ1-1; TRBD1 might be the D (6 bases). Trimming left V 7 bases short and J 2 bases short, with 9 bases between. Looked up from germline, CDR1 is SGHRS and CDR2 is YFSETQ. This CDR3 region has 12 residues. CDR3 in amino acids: CASRQVNTEAFF. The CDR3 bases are TGCGCCAGCCGACAGGTTAACACTGAAGCTTTCTTT.

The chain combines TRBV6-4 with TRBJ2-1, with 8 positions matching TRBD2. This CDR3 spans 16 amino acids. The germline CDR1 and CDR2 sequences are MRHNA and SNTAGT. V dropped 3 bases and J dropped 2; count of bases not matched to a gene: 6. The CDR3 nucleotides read TGTGCCAGCAGTGAGTTAGCGGGGCTGGCCTACAATGAGCAGTTCTTC. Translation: CASSELAGLAYNEQFF.

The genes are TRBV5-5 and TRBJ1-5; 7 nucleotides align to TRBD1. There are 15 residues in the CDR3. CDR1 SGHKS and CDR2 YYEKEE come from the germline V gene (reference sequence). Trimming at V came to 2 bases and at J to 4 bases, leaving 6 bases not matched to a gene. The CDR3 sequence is CASSFSRDSNQPQHF. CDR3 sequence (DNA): TGTGCCAGCAGCTTTTCCCGGGACAGTAATCAGCCCCAGCATTTT.

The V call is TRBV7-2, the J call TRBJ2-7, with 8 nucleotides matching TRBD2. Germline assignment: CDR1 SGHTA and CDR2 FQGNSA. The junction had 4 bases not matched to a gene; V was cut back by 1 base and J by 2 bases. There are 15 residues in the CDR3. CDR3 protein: CASSLGSGGTYEQYF. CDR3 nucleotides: TGTGCCAGCAGCTTAGGATCGGGGGGGACCTACGAGCAGTACTTC.

As DNA, the CDR3 is TGTGCCAGCAGCTTCATGTCTAGCTCCTACGAGCAGTACTTC. Its protein product is CASSFMSSSYEQYF. The rearrangement links TRBV7-2 to TRBJ2-7; D is unclear. In germline, CDR1 is SGHTA, CDR2 FQGNSA. Trimming took off 3 bases at V and 0 bases at J, with 9 bases between the two ends. The CDR3 loop spans 14 amino acids.

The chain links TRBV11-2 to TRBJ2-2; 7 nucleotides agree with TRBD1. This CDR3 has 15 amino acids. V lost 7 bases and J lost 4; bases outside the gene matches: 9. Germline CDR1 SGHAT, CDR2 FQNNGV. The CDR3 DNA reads TGTGCCAGCACCCTAGGGGGCGGACCCACCGGGGAGCTGTTTTTT. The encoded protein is CASTLGGGPTGELFF.